Listed below are T cell receptor beta chains from one sample, sequenced in a study of human T cells and chemical hapten exposure. TCRdb recomputed calls from the RACE reads with MiXCR, one row per CDR3 protein. The sample includes under 40,000 distinct CDR3 sequences, 9% to 15% of them seen just once. The material was whole blood, obtained in connection with sensitization to the hapten diphenylcyclopropenone (DPC). The receptors here all came from a woman aged 40 to 50 with alopecia areata. Some clones in this sample may be carry-over from other donors' samples. The conserved cysteine and the conserved F or W are not part of the CDR3 here. Each record gives: V gene, CDR3 length, J gene, D gene, CDR3 protein. D genes are given only for firm matches.

>TRBV29-1|10|TRBJ1-1|-
STGQWNTEAF
>TRBV10-2|11|TRBJ2-7|-
ASSRVQVHEQY
>TRBV11-3|9|TRBJ1-3|-
ASSYGNTIY
>TRBV10-1|13|TRBJ2-7|-
ASSEGYGTAYEQY
>TRBV11-2|11|TRBJ2-5|-
ASSQGQQETQY
>TRBV18|11|TRBJ2-5|-
ASSPGEKETQY
>TRBV7-2|11|TRBJ2-5|-
ASSLQDAETQY
>TRBV10-2|12|TRBJ2-5|-
ASSDGTPQETQY
>TRBV3-1|12|TRBJ2-3|-
ASSQDVGVDTQY
>TRBV30|13|TRBJ2-2|TRBD1
AWTRTGGGTGELF
>TRBV3-1|12|TRBJ2-1|TRBD2
ASSLTGGTSAQF